Below are 15 T cell receptor beta chains sequenced from a single sample in a study of cytomegalovirus exposure and HLA in healthy donors. Researchers ran the PCR with 60 Vbeta and 13 Jbeta primers. Generated by immunoSEQ multiplex PCR, the TCRdb table keeps only in-frame clones and is missing some. Here the sample spans approximately 170,000 clones, approximately 77% being singletons. The sequenced material came from PBMCs. All receptors come from a male donor in good health and CMV-seronegative.

This chain joins TRBV19 and TRBJ1-5; D unresolved. This CDR3 spans 14 amino acids. The germline V gene has CDR1 LNHDA and CDR2 SQIVND (reference sequence). The V end lost 6 bases, the J end lost 7 bases, and 16 bases lay between the germline ends. The CDR3 DNA is TGTGCCAGTAGCCAGCCTTCGAGGAGGCAGCCCCAGCATTTT. Amino acid sequence: CASSQPSRRQPQHF. Full variable domain (outside the CDR3, taken from reference TRBV19 and TRBJ1-5): DGGITQSPKYLFRKEGQNVTLSCEQNLNHDAMYWYRQDPGQGLRLIYYSQIVNDFQKGDIAEGYSVSREKKESFPLTVTSAQKNPTAFYLCASSQPSRRQPQHFGDGTRLSIL.

V gene TRBV7-6 combines with J gene TRBJ1-5; the D gene is possibly TRBD1 (5 bases). Germline CDR1 reads SGHVS; CDR2 reads FNYEAQ. The CDR3 spans 20 residues. Trimming cost V 1 base and J 0 bases, with 22 bases left between them. The CDR3: CASSLDMGGGKGDSNQPQHF. The CDR3 DNA sequence: TGTGCCAGCAGCTTAGACATGGGCGGGGGGAAAGGAGATAGCAATCAGCCCCAGCATTTT.

This chain joins TRBV30 and TRBJ2-5, with TRBD2 matching 13 bases. J gave up 4 bases and V 0 bases, and 2 bases lay outside the gene matches. This CDR3 is built from 15 residues. Germline V gene lookup returns CDR1 GTSNPN and CDR2 SVGIG (reference sequence). DNA for the CDR3: TGTGCCTGGAGTGTTACTAGCGGGGGGGGAGAGACCCAGTACTTC. Residues: CAWSVTSGGGETQYF.

The chain employs TRBV19 and TRBJ1-5, with D perhaps TRBD1 (6 bases). Trimming removed 5 bases at V and 0 bases at J, with 14 bases between. This CDR3 contains 16 residues. The germline V gene encodes CDR1 LNHDA and CDR2 SQIVND (reference sequence). In DNA, the CDR3 is TGTGCCAGTAGTCCCTCCGGACAGTATAGCAATCAGCCCCAGCATTTT. Its protein is CASSPSGQYSNQPQHF.

This rearrangement joins TRBV5-1 to TRBJ1-1; D call uncertain. The CDR3 loop spans 14 amino acids. Per germline, CDR1 SGHRS and CDR2 YFSETQ. Trimming removed 5 bases at V and 1 base at J, with 12 bases between. CDR3 coding DNA: TGCGCCAGCAGGCGGGGAAGCCAGAACACTGAAGCTTTCTTT. This translates into CASRRGSQNTEAFF.

The chain carries TRBV28 and TRBJ1-5; TRBD1 might be the D (6 bases). The CDR3 extends over 14 amino acids. The V gene's germline CDR1 is MDHEN and CDR2 SYDVKM. V gave up 4 bases and J gave up 5 bases, with 12 bases separating them. This CDR3 is CASSSTGLDQPQHF. CDR3 DNA: TGTGCCAGCAGTTCAACAGGGCTGGATCAGCCCCAGCATTTT.

The table lists this clone with a count of one. The gene calls are TRBV2 and TRBJ2-1; TRBD1 might be the D (6 bases). Germline lookup yields CDR1 SNHLY and CDR2 FYNNEI. V was clipped by 6 bases and J by 14 bases, with 14 bases between them. This CDR3 has 11 amino acids. The CDR3 is CASRTTGSKFF. CDR3 DNA sequence: TGTGCCAGCAGGACCACAGGGAGTAAGTTCTTC.

The CDR3 DNA reads TGTGCCTGGAACAGGGACAGGAGGAACACTGAAGCTTTCTTT. Translation: CAWNRDRRNTEAFF. V is TRBV30 and J is TRBJ1-1, with TRBD1 matching 8 bases. Germline V CDR1 and CDR2: GTSNPN, SVGIG (reference sequence). The V and J ends lost 4 bases and 1 base, in that order; junction bases with no gene match: 5. The length of the CDR3 is 14 residues.

This chain uses TRBV6-1 with TRBJ2-1; D might be TRBD1 (5 bases). The V end was cut by 11 bases, the J end by 1 base, with 12 bases between. The CDR3 length is 13 residues. From germline, CDR1 is MNHNS and CDR2 SASEGT. In nucleotides, the CDR3 is TGTGCCGGCTCCCAGGGATCCTACAATGAGCAGTTCTTC. This gives the protein CAGSQGSYNEQFF.

This chain uses TRBV11-2 with TRBJ1-2, with D unresolved. The CDR3 consists of 12 residues. Germline CDR1 reads SGHAT; CDR2 reads FQNNGV. V lost 4 bases to trimming and J lost 5 bases, with 8 bases between them. CDR3 nucleotides: TGTGCCAGCAGCTACGGGGTTTATGGCTACACCTTC. It yields the protein CASSYGVYGYTF.

The J gene is TRBJ1-2, the V gene TRBV10-3; 9 bases match TRBD1. The germline V gene encodes CDR1 ENHRY and CDR2 SYGVKD. The trim removed 4 bases at V and 3 bases at J, leaving 6 bases unmatched. The CDR3 runs 15 residues. This CDR3 is CAISAGQGSHYGYTF. In DNA form, the CDR3 reads TGTGCCATCAGTGCGGGACAGGGTAGTCACTATGGCTACACCTTC.

The V gene is TRBV6-1, the J gene TRBJ2-4; D uncertain. There are 17 residues in the CDR3. The germline CDR1 and CDR2 sequences are MNHNS and SASEGT. With 3 bases removed from V and 0 bases from J, the gap between germline ends came to 15 bases. CDR3 bases: TGTGCCAGCAGTGAGTTGGAGACCTTTCGAGCCAAAAACATTCAGTACTTC. It encodes CASSELETFRAKNIQYF.

The CDR3 region is CASSLRRLETQYF. CDR3 DNA: TGCGCCAGCAGCTTGCGGAGGTTGGAGACCCAGTACTTC. This rearrangement joins TRBV5-1 to TRBJ2-5, with D tentatively TRBD2 (5 bases). The length of the CDR3 is 13 residues. Per the germline V gene, CDR1 is SGHRS and CDR2 is YFSETQ. V gave up 1 base and J gave up 5 bases, with 9 bases separating them.

This clone showed up just a few times. The CDR3 region has the DNA TGCGCCAGCAGCCCTTTCGGGACTATTAGCTCCTACAATGAGCAGTTCTTC. As protein: CASSPFGTISSYNEQFF. V and J are TRBV4-1 and TRBJ2-1; 7 bases are shared with TRBD2. V lost 4 bases, J lost 0 bases, and 9 bases stayed unmatched. Per the germline V gene, CDR1 is MGHRA and CDR2 is YSYEKL. CDR3 length equals 17 residues.

Concerning this clone: A read error may produce the germline difference seen at one junction end. The chain joins TRBV5-8 to TRBJ1-1; unclear D gene. This CDR3 has 11 amino acids. CDR1 SGHTS and CDR2 YDEGEE come from the germline V gene. The CDR3 sequence: CASGFRRQAFF. CDR3 coding DNA: TGTGCCAGCGGCTTCAGGAGGCAAGCTTTCTTT.